This T cell receptor (beta chain) was observed in a study of CD8 T cells in Susac syndrome (dated by TCRdb to between 2018 and 2020). About the investigation overall: Whether CD8+ T cell activation and differentiation in Susac syndrome was antigen driven was tested using repertoire sequencing. CD8+ T cell repertoire clonality was compared between about a dozen healthy donors, around 14 Susac syndrome patients and around 15 multiple sclerosis patients.

What the research found in general, with its limitations: The number of individuals in the TCR sequencing and HLA analysis was acknowledged as relatively small.

The trim is 2 bases for V and 2 bases for J, with a gap of 13 bases between the germline ends. The CDR3 covers 16 residues, taking in both the cysteine and the phenylalanine. Only the CDR3 DNA stays, 48 bases, in frame from base 1. Based on the germline V gene, the CDR1 and CDR2 sequences are SGHVS and FQNEAQ. Peripheral blood CD8+ and CD4+ T cells from healthy donors, Susac syndrome patients and multiple sclerosis patients were profiled using high-throughput TCR beta sequencing. Healthy donors were age- and sex-matched controls. Bulk CD8+ and CD4+ T cells were purified by magnetic negative isolation, whereas CD8+ TEMRA cells were enriched by FACS. Blood was drawn into EDTA tubes, processed within 24 hours, and PBMCs were isolated by density gradient centrifugation. PBMCs intended for TCR sequencing were cryopreserved in liquid nitrogen and were subsequently thawed in a 37 degrees C water bath. Purity of sorted or isolated CD4+, CD8+ and CD8+ TEMRA cells was at least 90%.

RNA was extracted using the RNeasy kit, and roughly 0.45 to 1 microgram was reverse transcribed with random hexamers. The immunoSEQ multiplex PCR assay, covering 54 Vbeta and 13 Jbeta segments, was used to amplify TCR beta CDR3 regions. Bias from PCR amplification was corrected by using a synthetic template baseline for primer optimization and for computational correction. The study's own analysis went as follows. Reads were annotated to V, D and J genes per IMGT and analyzed with immunoSEQ Analyzer, keeping only productive sequences. Clonality was computed as one minus Shannon entropy normalized by log2 of the number of productive unique sequences. For each patient and control, public and private clones were evaluated within the 100 most prevalent clones. Clones were defined as Susac-specific if absent from the healthy and MS cohorts, from around 1,000 published viral clones and from other ImmuneACCESS disease sequences. TCRdb trimmed public reads at Q25 via fastp, called clones via MiXCR and kept in-frame beta chains. A single entry per CDR3 protein holds the most common genes and DNA from its merged rows. The V and J calls reflect TCRdb's pipeline rather than the authors' work. Within this sample are approximately 70,000 distinct CDR3 sequences, with 95% of them counted one time only. 0.24% of the sample rests with the top ten.

Concerning this clonotype itself: What antigen it recognizes has not been identified. The sample holds no much larger clone one base away, and base qualities are not on file.

This TCR came from a human donor in good health. The rearrangement joined TRBV7-8 to TRBJ1-5; the best D guess is TRBD1, with 6 bases matching. Sequencing was carried out using CD8+ T cells from PBMCs. Here is the DNA: TGTGCCAGCAGCTTAATCACAGGGAGCGGCAATCAGCCCCAGCATTTT. The resulting protein is CASSLITGSGNQPQHF.